This entry describes one TCR beta chain. Its target is unknown. PBMCs were isolated at a quantity of at least 7 million per sample. This sample stems from a study of blood T cells in healthy people across ages. Background on the study: For every two T cells, template switching captured about one barcoded beta molecule. Findings and limits, study-wide: More naive CD4+ cells and higher diversity marked long-lived donors relative to aged donors. Researchers judged that diversity estimates from one million T cells fell short of true values.

The ends lost 4 bases at V and 3 bases at J; junction bases unmatched: 8. The CDR3 is 16 residues long. Using a J-beta primer mix together with a sample-barcoded 5' primer, a second PCR was run for roughly 7 to 12 cycles. Using its own MiXCR run on the 5' RACE reads, TCRdb lists one record per CDR3 protein. Seen here are under 1 million distinct CDR3 sequences, under 55% observed once, and the top ten hold about 19%. Sequencing used blood. The receptor's source is a man in his sixties in good health. The V call is TRBV12-3 or TRBV12-4, the J call TRBJ2-7; 11 bases fit TRBD2. The CDR3 region is CASSSAGTSGIYEQYF. The CDR3 nucleotides are TGTGCCAGCAGTTCAGCCGGGACTAGCGGTATCTACGAGCAGTACTTC.